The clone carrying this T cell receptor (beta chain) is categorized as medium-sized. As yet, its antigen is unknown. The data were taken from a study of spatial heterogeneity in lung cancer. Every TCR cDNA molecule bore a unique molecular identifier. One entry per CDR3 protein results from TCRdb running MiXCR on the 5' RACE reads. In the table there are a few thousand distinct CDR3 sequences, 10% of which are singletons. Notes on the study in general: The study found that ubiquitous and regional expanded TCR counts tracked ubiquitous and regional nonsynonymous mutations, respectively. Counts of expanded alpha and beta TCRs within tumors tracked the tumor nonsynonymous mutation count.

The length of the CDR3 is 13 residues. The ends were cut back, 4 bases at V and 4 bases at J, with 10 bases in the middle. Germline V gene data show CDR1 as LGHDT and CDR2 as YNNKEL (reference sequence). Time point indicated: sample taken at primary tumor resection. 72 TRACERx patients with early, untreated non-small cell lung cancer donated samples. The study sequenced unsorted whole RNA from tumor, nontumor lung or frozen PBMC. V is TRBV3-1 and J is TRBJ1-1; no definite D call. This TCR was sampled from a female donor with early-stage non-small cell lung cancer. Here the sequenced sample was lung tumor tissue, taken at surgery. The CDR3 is CASSPVGFTEAFF. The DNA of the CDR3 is TGTGCCAGCAGCCCCGTGGGCTTCACTGAAGCTTTCTTT. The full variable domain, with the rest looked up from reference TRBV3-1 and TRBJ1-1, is DTAVSQTPKYLVTQMGNDKSIKCEQNLGHDTMYWYKQDSKKFLKIMFSYNNKELIINETVPNRFSPKSPDKAHLNLHINSLELGDSAVYFCASSPVGFTEAFFGQGTRLTVV.